A single TCR beta chain is shown here with its context. Its antigen remains undetermined. The input lacks base qualities; no much larger clone sits a single base away. For sequencing of the TCRbeta CDR3 region, genomic DNA was extracted from the sorted cells. TCRbeta CDR3 regions were sequenced using the immunoSEQ Assay. What TCRdb holds here is the immuneACCESS table cut down to in-frame rearrangements. Part of the clones is not present; checked against another copy, under half of the missing clones reflect an unresolved V gene, and the others are unexplained. The table for this sample lists about 70,000 clones; roughly nine tenths of them were counted only once. In total, the top ten clones hold under 10% of the sample. Unmatched junction bases come to 3, with V trimmed by 3 bases and J by 0 bases. According to the germline V gene, CDR1 reads SQVTM and CDR2 reads ANQGSEA. The CDR3 sequence holds 14 residues, the cysteine and phenylalanine included. Only the CDR3 region is kept as DNA, spanning 42 bases read in frame from base 1.

The data originate from a study of OX40 agonist ivuxolimab in advanced cancers. In the study overall: Ivuxolimab, which targeted the costimulatory receptor OX40 (CD134), was an agonistic, fully human IgG2 monoclonal antibody. The point of sequencing TCRbeta in the periphery was to test whether ivuxolimab changed TCR sequence diversity and drove clonal T-cell expansion. In the dose-escalation cohort, 82.7% of patients were male, and the mean age was about 55 years, with a range of about 23 to 85. The paper covers the monotherapy dose-escalation part of the phase I ivuxolimab trial, which included N ≈ 50 patients. Of the approximately 50 dose-escalation patients, hepatocellular carcinoma was present in around 20, melanoma in about 15, renal cell carcinoma in 9 and head and neck cancer in 9. Prior anti-PD-1, anti-PD-L1 or anti-CTLA-4 therapy was permitted, and checkpoint inhibitors had been received by roughly 42% of dose-escalation patients. Three dose-escalation patients achieved partial responses, one with hepatocellular carcinoma and two with cutaneous melanoma. Intravenous ivuxolimab was administered to patients every 2 weeks at six dose levels: 0.01, 0.1, 0.3, 1.5, 3 and 10 mg/kg.

The trial excluded patients who had a history of autoimmune disease or were on systemic immunosuppression. In every dose cohort, peripheral blood was drawn for TCR sequencing at baseline, cycle 4 day 1, and cycle 7 day 1. The samples were taken from a phase I, first-in-human, multicenter, open-label dose-escalation trial of ivuxolimab. Adults with locally advanced or metastatic melanoma, renal cell carcinoma, hepatocellular carcinoma or head and neck squamous cell carcinoma were enrolled in the trial. Before TCR sequencing, CD4+ and CD8+ T cells were separately sorted from peripheral blood. Summary of the overall study and its limitations: Low levels of normalized T-cell clonal expansion were also seen in some patients who did not respond. At doses of 0.1 to 3.0 mg/kg, clonal expansion of both CD4+ and CD8+ blood T cells was observed from baseline to week 6. After ivuxolimab, expanded clones were on average more numerous among CD8+ T cells than among CD4+ T cells. In the 0.1-3.0 mg/kg groups, partial responders were among the patients with the lowest normalized peripheral clonal expansion, particularly in CD8+ T cells. The antigen specificity of the peripheral T cells that underwent clonal expansion was not determined.

The sequence derives from an adult with an advanced solid tumor such as melanoma, head and neck, liver or kidney cancer. The starting material was CD4+ or CD8+ T cells sorted from blood, obtained in a trial of the OX40 agonist ivuxolimab. The V and J segments used are TRBV29-1 and TRBJ1-1; a stretch of 8 junction bases matches TRBD1. The DNA sequence reads TGCAGCGTTGACAGGGGGCAACTGAACACTGAAGCTTTCTTT. This is translated as CSVDRGQLNTEAFF.